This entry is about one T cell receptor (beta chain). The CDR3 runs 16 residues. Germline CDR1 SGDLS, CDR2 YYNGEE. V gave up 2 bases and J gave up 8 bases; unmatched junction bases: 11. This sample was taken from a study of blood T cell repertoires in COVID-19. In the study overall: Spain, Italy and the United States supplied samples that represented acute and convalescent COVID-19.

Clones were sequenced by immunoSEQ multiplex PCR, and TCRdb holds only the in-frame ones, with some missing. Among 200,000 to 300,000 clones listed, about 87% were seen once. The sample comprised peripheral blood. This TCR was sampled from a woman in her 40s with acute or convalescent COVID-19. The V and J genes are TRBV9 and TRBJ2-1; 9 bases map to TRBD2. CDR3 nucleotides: TGTGCCAGCAGCGTCCTTAGCGGGGGAAGTATAGATGAGCAGTTCTTC. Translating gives CASSVLSGGSIDEQFF.